The 20 T cell receptor beta chains below all came from one sample that was sequenced in a study of blood T cell repertoires in COVID-19. Libraries were prepared by immunoSEQ multiplex PCR; TCRdb keeps only in-frame clonotypes and omits some of them. The sample lists 200,000 to 250,000 clones; approximately 86% were seen once. Sequencing was performed on peripheral blood. The receptor source for this set is a woman aged 60-70 years with active or convalescent COVID-19.

The chain combines TRBV9 with TRBJ1-2, with TRBD1 matching 8 bases. Germline CDR1 is SGDLS and CDR2 is YYNGEE. After removal of 4 bases from V and 8 bases from J, the junction contained 10 bases not matched to a gene. CDR3 length equals 14 residues. The CDR3 sequence: CASSIAGGAEGYTF. The CDR3 region has the DNA TGTGCCAGCAGCATAGCAGGGGGCGCAGAAGGCTACACCTTC.

The chain uses TRBV5-4 and TRBJ1-2, with TRBD1 matching over 7 bases. The CDR3 length is 14 residues. The V gene end was trimmed by 2 bases and the J gene end by 5 bases; junction bases not matched to a gene: 6. Germline CDR1 reads SGHNT; CDR2 reads YYREEE (reference sequence). CDR3 sequence reads: CASSLPDRVYGYTF. The CDR3 DNA follows: TGTGCCAGCAGCTTACCCGACAGGGTGTATGGCTACACCTTC.

The chain uses TRBV5-1 and TRBJ2-6; D ambiguous. Looked up from germline, CDR1 is SGHRS and CDR2 is YFSETQ. The CDR3 loop spans 14 amino acids. Trimming pared 5 bases from V and 1 base from J, leaving 7 bases between. CDR3 region: CASRRESGANVLTF. The CDR3 coding sequence is TGCGCCAGCAGAAGAGAGTCTGGGGCCAACGTCCTGACTTTC.

V is TRBV11-3 and J is TRBJ2-1, with D hard to call. V was cut by 5 bases and J by 0 bases, with 8 bases left in between. CDR1 and CDR2 (germline): SGHNT, YENEEA. The CDR3 length is 14 residues. CDR3 DNA sequence: TGTGCCAGCAGCCCACCGGGCTCCTACAATGAGCAGTTCTTC. This codes for CASSPPGSYNEQFF. Using reference TRBV11-3 and TRBJ2-1 for the parts outside the CDR3, the full variable domain is EAGVVQSPRYKIIEKKQPVAFWCNPISGHNTLYWYLQNLGQGPELLIRYENEEAVDDSQLPKDRFSAERLKGVDSTLKIQPAELGDSAVYLCASSPPGSYNEQFFGPGTRLTVL.

This clone appeared a few times. The V gene is TRBV29-1, the J gene TRBJ1-1; tentative D call: TRBD1 (5 bases). V lost 4 bases and J 0 bases, leaving 12 bases between the germline ends. CDR1 and CDR2 from the germline V gene are SQVTM and ANQGSEA. The CDR3 extends over 14 amino acids. The chain's CDR3 is CSVGAGPMNTEAFF. The CDR3 region has the DNA TGCAGCGTTGGGGCGGGACCAATGAACACTGAAGCTTTCTTT.

This chain connects TRBV3-1 (or the pseudogene TRBV3-2) to TRBJ2-3; D remains ambiguous. In germline, CDR1 is LGHDT, CDR2 YNNKEL (reference sequence). The CDR3 spans 15 residues. V lost 4 bases and J 1 base, leaving 12 bases between the germline ends. The CDR3 nucleotides read TGTGCCAGCAGCCCCCAAAGCGTGGGCACAGATACGCAGTATTTT. Amino acid sequence: CASSPQSVGTDTQYF.

The rearrangement links TRBV6-6 to TRBJ1-5; a possible D gene is TRBD1 (5 bases). Germline CDR1 and CDR2: MNHNY and SVGAGI (reference sequence). The V end lost 6 bases, the J end lost 2 bases, and 14 bases lay between the germline ends. The CDR3 loop spans 15 amino acids. This CDR3 reads CASSRGTWGNQPQHF. CDR3 in DNA: TGTGCCAGCAGCCGAGGGACTTGGGGCAATCAGCCCCAGCATTTT.

This sequence joins TRBV4-1 and TRBJ1-1; possibly TRBD1 for D (5 bases). The CDR3 spans 15 residues. Trimming stripped 0 bases from V and 4 bases from J, with 12 bases between. Germline CDR1 and CDR2: MGHRA and YSYEKL. The CDR3 bases are TGCGCCAGCAGCCAAGAAGGCAGGGCGACCACTGAAGCTTTCTTT. This codes for CASSQEGRATTEAFF.

The chain joins TRBV2 to TRBJ2-1; 12 bases fit TRBD2. This CDR3 is 15 amino acids long. With 4 bases clipped from V and 7 bases from J, the junction kept 5 bases outside the gene matches. In germline, CDR1 is SNHLY, CDR2 FYNNEI. CDR3 DNA: TGTGCCAGCAGTGGTAGAACTAGCGGGAGGAATGAGCAGTTCTTC. Residues: CASSGRTSGRNEQFF.

Only a few counts were recorded for this clone. The chain carries TRBV19 and TRBJ1-2, with 7 positions matching TRBD1. V was pared by 2 bases and J by 6 bases, with 6 bases of the junction left unmatched. In germline, CDR1 is LNHDA, CDR2 SQIVND (reference sequence). The CDR3 extends over 14 amino acids. The CDR3 DNA reads as TGTGCCAGTAGTATATACCCCGGACAGGATGGCTACACCTTC. It translates to CASSIYPGQDGYTF.

This chain connects TRBV9 to TRBJ1-2, with D tentatively TRBD1 (5 bases). There are 13 residues in the CDR3. From germline, CDR1 is SGDLS and CDR2 YYNGEE. Between the trimmed V and J ends, which lost 5 bases and 8 bases, there was a span of 16 bases. CDR3 bases: TGTGCCAGCAGGATGGTACAGGCCGTAGGCTACACCTTC. Residues: CASRMVQAVGYTF. Full variable domain (remainder filled in from reference TRBV9 and TRBJ1-2): DSGVTQTPKHLITATGQRVTLRCSPRSGDLSVYWYQQSLDQGLQFLIQYYNGEERAKGNILERFSAQQFPDLHSELNLSSLELGDSALYFCASRMVQAVGYTFGSGTRLTVV.

The chain uses TRBV5-1 and TRBJ2-7; 8 positions match TRBD2. This CDR3 has 13 amino acids. Looked up from germline, CDR1 is SGHRS and CDR2 is YFSETQ. The V gene end was trimmed by 0 bases and the J gene end by 5 bases; junction bases not matched to a gene: 1. CDR3: CASSLAGGDEQYV. CDR3 in DNA: TGCGCCAGCAGCTTGGCCGGGGGGGACGAGCAGTACGTC.

This clone appeared a single time. The V gene is TRBV18, the J gene TRBJ2-1, with D uncertain. Per the germline V gene, CDR1 is KGHSH and CDR2 is LQKENI. V lost 1 base, J lost 3 bases, and 13 bases lay in between. The length of the CDR3 is 16 residues. This CDR3 reads CASSPRAVPDYNEQFF. In DNA, the CDR3 is TGTGCCAGCTCACCACGTGCTGTCCCAGACTACAATGAGCAGTTCTTC.

The chain recombines TRBV5-1 with TRBJ2-3, with D uncertain. Per germline, CDR1 SGHRS and CDR2 YFSETQ. The CDR3 is 15 residues long. V was pared by 6 bases and J by 2 bases, with 16 bases between. The CDR3 region has the DNA TGCGCCAGCAATCGGTTGTCTCCATCCACAGATACGCAGTATTTT. It is translated as CASNRLSPSTDTQYF.

This clone has just one count. J is TRBJ2-5 and V is TRBV11-2; 7 positions match TRBD2. The CDR3 extends over 15 amino acids. Looked up from germline, CDR1 is SGHAT and CDR2 is FQNNGV. The trim removed 1 base at V and 3 bases at J, leaving 5 bases unmatched. The CDR3 sequence is CASSLGGSLKETQYF. The CDR3 coding sequence is TGTGCCAGCAGCTTAGGCGGGAGTTTAAAAGAGACCCAGTACTTC.

The chain is built from TRBV3-1 (or the pseudogene TRBV3-2) and TRBJ2-5; the D is unclear. Trimming cost V 1 base and J 1 base, with 7 bases left between them. Per the germline V gene, CDR1 is LGHDT and CDR2 is YNNKEL (reference sequence). The CDR3 consists of 14 residues. The CDR3 nucleotides read TGTGCCAGCAGCCAAGCGGCAGGCCAAGAGACCCAGTACTTC. Amino acid sequence: CASSQAAGQETQYF.

This CDR3 is CASARDRWDSPLHF. Written as DNA, the CDR3 is TGTGCCAGCGCACGGGACAGGTGGGATTCACCCCTCCACTTT. The chain combines TRBV7-9 with TRBJ1-6; 8 bases fit TRBD1. The V gene end was trimmed by 8 bases and the J gene end by 8 bases; junction bases not matched to a gene: 8. From germline, CDR1 is SEHNR and CDR2 FQNEAQ (reference sequence). This CDR3 spans 14 amino acids.

The V call is TRBV30, the J call TRBJ2-4; 7 positions agree with TRBD1. CDR3 length equals 19 residues. Germline V lookup: CDR1 GTSNPN, CDR2 SVGIG (reference sequence). Trimming cost V 1 base and J 8 bases; bases outside gene matches: 23. The DNA for the CDR3 is TGTGCCTGGAGTGGGGGGCGCTCTTTCAACAGGGGCCGTATGGACATTCAGTACTTC. It is translated as CAWSGGRSFNRGRMDIQYF.

There are a few counts of this clone. The chain carries TRBV30 and TRBJ2-2; a weak D match, TRBD1 (5 bases). The length of the CDR3 is 16 residues. The germline V gene encodes CDR1 GTSNPN and CDR2 SVGIG (reference sequence). The V gene lost 2 bases and the J gene lost 4 bases, with 17 bases spanning the gap. The CDR3 nucleotides are TGTGCCTGGAGTTGGGGCGCTGGCGGATTCACCGGGGAGCTGTTTTTT. It translates to CAWSWGAGGFTGELFF.

The chain employs TRBV9 and TRBJ2-1, with 12 bases identical to TRBD2. This CDR3 contains 17 residues. Germline CDR1 and CDR2: SGDLS and YYNGEE. Losses at the gene ends were 4 bases for V and 5 bases for J; bases not matched to a gene: 10. The CDR3 sequence: CASSPPRRLAGDNEQFF. The CDR3 bases are TGTGCCAGCAGCCCCCCCCGGCGACTAGCGGGGGACAATGAGCAGTTCTTC.